These 32 T cell receptor beta chains were sequenced from one sample in a study of shared clonotypes between healthy human individuals. TCRdb's table, derived via immunoSEQ multiplex PCR, lists solely in-frame clones and lacks some. The table has nearly 500,000 clones, 76% seen once. Material: PBMCs. The receptors stem from a woman in her forties in good health. Some clones in this sample may be carry-over from other donors' samples.

This clone was observed a few times. The V call is TRBV5-1, the J call TRBJ2-3; D is undetermined. The CDR3 consists of 14 residues. Deletions cut 0 bases from V and 0 bases from J, with 5 bases between. Germline CDR1 reads SGHRS; CDR2 reads YFSETQ. The CDR3, as DNA: TGCGCCAGCAGCTTGGATCAGAGCACAGATACGCAGTATTTT. It specifies CASSLDQSTDTQYF.

The chain carries TRBV6-5 and TRBJ2-1; unclear D gene. The V gene's germline CDR1 is MNHEY and CDR2 SVGAGI. The CDR3 spans 13 residues. Trimming cost V 1 base and J 6 bases, with 7 bases left between them. CDR3 loop: CASSYLASNEQFF. DNA for the CDR3: TGTGCCAGCAGTTACTTGGCTTCCAATGAGCAGTTCTTC.

The chain carries TRBV2 and TRBJ1-4, with unresolved D. CDR3 length: 14 residues. The V end lost 6 bases, the J end lost 3 bases, and 11 bases lay between the germline ends. CDR1 and CDR2 (germline): SNHLY, FYNNEI. The chain's CDR3 is CASSGAAANEKLFF. The CDR3 nucleotides read TGTGCCAGCAGCGGAGCCGCGGCTAATGAAAAACTGTTTTTT.

Notes on this clone: A far larger clone is off by one base, so a read error is likely. This chain links TRBV6-4 with TRBJ2-1; 8 nucleotides match TRBD2. Per the germline V gene, CDR1 is MRHNA and CDR2 is SNTAGT. CDR3 length: 15 residues. The CDR3 sequence: CASSEAGGSYNVQFF. CDR3 in DNA: TGTGCCAGCAGTGAGGCGGGAGGCAGCTACAATGTGCAGTTCTTC.

The rearrangement uses TRBV7-3 and TRBJ2-1; D is uncertain. Trimming removed 1 base from V and 5 bases from J, with 9 bases in between. The CDR3 runs 14 residues. In germline, CDR1 is SGHTA, CDR2 FQGTGA. CDR3 in amino acids: CASSLNLANNEQFF. The CDR3 DNA follows: TGTGCCAGCAGCTTAAATCTGGCCAACAATGAGCAGTTCTTC.

The CDR3 coding sequence is TGTGCCCAGGGGACAGACCTCTCTGGGGCCAACGTCCTGACTTTC. Translated: CAQGTDLSGANVLTF. The chain recombines TRBV30 with TRBJ2-6, with 7 bases matching TRBD1. CDR1 is GTSNPN, CDR2 SVGIG, per germline (reference sequence). V dropped 8 bases and J dropped 0; count of bases not matched to a gene: 7. CDR3 length: 15 amino acids.

For this clone: Within the sample, other DNA sequences also encode this same CDR3. This chain links TRBV5-1 with TRBJ1-5; TRBD1 might be the D (6 bases). The CDR3 runs to 14 residues. Per germline, CDR1 SGHRS and CDR2 YFSETQ. Trimming removed 0 bases from V and 5 bases from J, with 9 bases in between. Here the CDR3 reads CASSLGPGDQPQHF. In DNA form, the CDR3 reads TGCGCCAGCAGCTTGGGGCCAGGGGATCAGCCCCAGCATTTT.

The CDR3: CASSEALGDQPQHF. The CDR3 DNA follows: TGTGCCAGCAGTGAAGCGCTGGGGGATCAGCCCCAGCATTTT. V usage is TRBV2 and J usage is TRBJ1-5; tentative D call: TRBD1 (5 bases). Germline loops: CDR1 SNHLY, CDR2 FYNNEI. Between the trimmed V and J ends, which lost 0 bases and 5 bases, there was a span of 8 bases. This CDR3 comprises 14 residues.

This clone was found a few times. V gene TRBV28 combines with J gene TRBJ1-2, with D possibly TRBD1 on 6 matching bases. The V end was cut by 7 bases, the J end by 0 bases, with 15 bases between. Germline lookup yields CDR1 MDHEN and CDR2 SYDVKM. This CDR3 has 15 residues. The CDR3 DNA sequence: TGTGCCAGCAACGACGGGACAAAAGCTAACTATGGCTACACCTTC. Its protein is CASNDGTKANYGYTF.

The chain joins TRBV19 to TRBJ1-2; D is ambiguous. V was clipped by 5 bases and J by 3 bases, with 10 bases between them. CDR1 and CDR2 (germline): LNHDA, SQIVND (reference sequence). The CDR3 is 13 amino acids. In nucleotides, the CDR3 is TGTGCCAGTAGTTATGAGGCGGACTATGGCTACACCTTC. Its translation: CASSYEADYGYTF.

Regarding this clone: A much larger clone lies one base from this, so it may be a read error. Other DNA sequences from this sample encode an identical CDR3 as well. This rearrangement joins TRBV7-9 to TRBJ1-1; no reliable D call. The CDR3 sequence is 13 residues long. CDR1 is SEHNR, CDR2 FQNEAQ, per germline (reference sequence). Deletions cut 3 bases from V and 0 bases from J, with 5 bases between. CDR3 DNA: TGTGCCAGCAGCTTTGCCCTGAACACTGAAGCTTTCTTT. It codes for CASSFALNTEAFF. Full variable domain (rest looked up from reference TRBV7-9 and TRBJ1-1): DTGVSQNPRHKITKRGQNVTFRCDPISEHNRLYWYRQTLGQGPEFLTYFQNEAQLEKSRLLSDRFSAERPKGSFSTLEIQRTEQGDSAMYLCASSFALNTEAFFGQGTRLTVV.

The DNA for the CDR3 is TGTGCCTGGAGCGACGATTCCTACGAGCAGTACTTC. Translation: CAWSDDSYEQYF. This chain uses TRBV30 with TRBJ2-7; D unresolved. The CDR3 loop spans 12 amino acids. V lost 3 bases to trimming and J lost 1 base, with 7 bases between them. Germline CDR1 reads GTSNPN; CDR2 reads SVGIG (reference sequence).

This chain connects TRBV7-2 to TRBJ1-1; the D gene is possibly TRBD1 (6 bases). CDR3 length: 12 residues. V was trimmed by 5 bases and J by 11 bases, leaving 15 bases between them. CDR1 is SGHTA and CDR2 is FQGNSA in the germline V gene. CDR3 coding DNA: TGTGCCAGCAGCCCACTGACAGGTTGGGCTTTCTTT. Residues: CASSPLTGWAFF.

This rearrangement joins TRBV10-3 to TRBJ1-5; D is ambiguous. CDR3 length: 15 residues. Germline CDR1 is ENHRY and CDR2 is SYGVKD. V gave up 4 bases and J gave up 0 bases, with 10 bases separating them. The CDR3 loop reads CAISGQSLSNQPQHF. CDR3 DNA sequence: TGTGCCATCAGTGGACAAAGCCTTAGCAATCAGCCCCAGCATTTT.

The CDR3 DNA sequence: TGCGCCAGCAGCCCGCGGGGGGTGTCCTACGAGCAGTACTTC. Protein product: CASSPRGVSYEQYF. V gene TRBV4-1 combines with J gene TRBJ2-7; 8 bases are shared with TRBD2. CDR1 and CDR2 (germline): MGHRA, YSYEKL. CDR3 size: 14 residues. Trimming at V came to 4 bases and at J to 1 base, leaving 3 bases not matched to a gene.

The chain is built from TRBV11-2 and TRBJ2-5; TRBD2 matches at 13 bases. The germline CDR1 and CDR2 sequences are SGHAT and FQNNGV. V was pared by 6 bases and J by 5 bases, with 12 bases of the junction left unmatched. This CDR3 is 17 amino acids long. The CDR3 region has the DNA TGTGCCAGCAGAATTAGACCGGGACTAGCGGGACTGGAGACCCAGTACTTC. Residues: CASRIRPGLAGLETQYF. Complete variable domain (other parts from reference TRBV11-2 and TRBJ2-5): EAGVAQSPRYKIIEKRQSVAFWCNPISGHATLYWYQQILGQGPKLLIQFQNNGVVDDSQLPKDRFSAERLKGVDSTLKIQPAKLEDSAVYLCASRIRPGLAGLETQYFGPGTRLLVL.

This sequence joins TRBV9 and TRBJ2-1; the match to TRBD1 covers 7 bases. Germline CDR1 reads SGDLS; CDR2 reads YYNGEE. CDR3 length equals 15 residues. The junction had 11 bases not matched to a gene; V was cut back by 5 bases and J by 6 bases. CDR3: CASSSTGDGFNEQFF. CDR3 in DNA: TGTGCCAGCAGTTCCACAGGGGACGGGTTCAATGAGCAGTTCTTC.

Remarks on this clone: Other DNA sequences in the same sample also yield this CDR3. The chain carries TRBV28 and TRBJ1-2; D perhaps matches TRBD1 (5 bases). The V gene lost 6 bases and the J gene lost 2 bases, with 10 bases spanning the gap. This CDR3 is built from 13 residues. Germline lookup yields CDR1 MDHEN and CDR2 SYDVKM. This CDR3 reads CASSPPGNYGYTF. The CDR3 DNA follows: TGTGCCAGCAGCCCCCCAGGGAACTATGGCTACACCTTC.

The rearrangement joins TRBV5-1 to TRBJ1-1, with 7 bases that match TRBD1. Germline V CDR1 and CDR2: SGHRS, YFSETQ. Trimming removed 7 bases from V and 3 bases from J; junction bases left unmatched: 3. The CDR3 contains 12 residues. This chain's CDR3 is CASGRGDTEAFF. The CDR3 bases are TGCGCCAGCGGCAGGGGGGACACTGAAGCTTTCTTT.

The chain recombines TRBV7-9 with TRBJ2-7, with TRBD2 identical over 8 bases. This CDR3 has 16 residues. J was trimmed by 4 bases and V by 1 base; bases with no gene match: 9. The germline gives CDR1 SEHNR, CDR2 FQNEAQ (reference sequence). The CDR3 here is CASSLEGGGSRYEQYF. The CDR3 DNA reads as TGTGCCAGCAGCTTAGAGGGCGGGGGGAGCCGGTACGAGCAGTACTTC.

The chain links TRBV7-9 to TRBJ1-2; perhaps TRBD1 as D (6 bases). Trimming stripped 5 bases from V and 8 bases from J, with 21 bases between. The germline V gene has CDR1 SEHNR and CDR2 FQNEAQ (reference sequence). This CDR3 comprises 15 residues. The CDR3 region is CASSPTGQPIRGYTF. In DNA form, the CDR3 reads TGTGCCAGCAGCCCAACCGGACAGCCCATAAGGGGCTACACCTTC.

With respect to this clone: A far larger clone is just one base off, so this is likely a read error. The V call is TRBV5-4, the J call TRBJ2-7; D not resolved. The CDR3 consists of 13 residues. Germline loops: CDR1 SGHNT, CDR2 YYREEE (reference sequence). The CDR3 sequence is CASSLSSIHEQCF. CDR3 nucleotides: TGTGCCAGCAGCCTCTCCTCCATCCACGAGCAGTGCTTC.

This chain connects TRBV15 to TRBJ1-3; no reliable D call. Germline lookup yields CDR1 LNHNV and CDR2 YYDKDF (reference sequence). The CDR3 is 17 amino acids. The V and J ends lost 0 bases and 2 bases respectively, with 14 bases between them. This CDR3 reads CATSRDLSRRAGNTIYF. The CDR3 DNA sequence: TGTGCCACCAGCAGAGATCTGAGCCGTCGAGCTGGAAACACCATATATTTT.

This chain links TRBV28 with TRBJ2-7; 11 bases fit TRBD2. The J segment lost 4 bases and the V segment lost 4 bases, leaving 6 bases of the junction unmatched. This CDR3 is built from 15 residues. Germline V lookup: CDR1 MDHEN, CDR2 SYDVKM. Written as DNA, the CDR3 is TGTGCCAGCAGTTCGATAGCGGGAGGGTTATACGAGCAGTACTTC. Translation: CASSSIAGGLYEQYF.

In its sample, this clone was seen a few times. The chain employs TRBV11-2 and TRBJ2-1; D is possibly TRBD2 (6 bases). Germline V gives CDR1 SGHAT, CDR2 FQNNGV. This CDR3 spans 13 amino acids. Trimming removed 6 bases at V and 9 bases at J, with 15 bases between. The CDR3 region is CASRFGGGFEQFF. CDR3 bases: TGTGCCAGCAGGTTCGGTGGGGGGTTTGAGCAGTTCTTC.

V and J are TRBV19 and TRBJ2-7; D unclear. CDR1 is LNHDA and CDR2 is SQIVND in the germline V gene (reference sequence). The CDR3 runs to 18 residues. Trimming removed 1 base at V and 0 bases at J, with 19 bases between. Here the CDR3 DNA reads TGTGCCAGTAGTATAGCCCTGGTGCAGCTAGACTCCTCCTACGAGCAGTACTTC. As protein: CASSIALVQLDSSYEQYF.

The genes are TRBV5-1 and TRBJ2-3; D ambiguous. CDR1 is SGHRS, CDR2 YFSETQ, per germline. The V gene lost 0 bases and the J gene lost 3 bases, with 8 bases spanning the gap. This CDR3 comprises 14 residues. The CDR3 protein is CASSLGGTTDTQYF. As DNA, the CDR3 is TGCGCCAGCAGCTTGGGAGGTACTACAGATACGCAGTATTTT. Full variable domain (outside the CDR3, taken from reference TRBV5-1 and TRBJ2-3): KAGVTQTPRYLIKTRGQQVTLSCSPISGHRSVSWYQQTPGQGLQFLFEYFSETQRNKGNFPGRFSGRQFSNSRSEMNVSTLELGDSALYLCASSLGGTTDTQYFGPGTRLTVL.

This chain connects TRBV18 to TRBJ1-1; D gene ambiguous. From germline, CDR1 is KGHSH and CDR2 LQKENI. The length of the CDR3 is 13 residues. Trimming cost V 5 bases and J 5 bases, with 12 bases left between them. The DNA for the CDR3 is TGTGCCAGCTCATCTCTGGGAGGAACTGAAGCTTTCTTT. This gives the protein CASSSLGGTEAFF.

The chain couples TRBV9 to TRBJ1-1; D uncertain. V lost 0 bases, J lost 11 bases, and 14 bases lay in between. This CDR3 contains 13 residues. The germline CDR1 and CDR2 sequences are SGDLS and YYNGEE. In nucleotides, the CDR3 is TGTGCCAGCAGCGTAGAGTCGGGGATTGGGGCTTTCTTT. This gives the protein CASSVESGIGAFF. The entire variable domain, with the rest obtained from reference TRBV9 and TRBJ1-1, is as follows: DSGVTQTPKHLITATGQRVTLRCSPRSGDLSVYWYQQSLDQGLQFLIQYYNGEERAKGNILERFSAQQFPDLHSELNLSSLELGDSALYFCASSVESGIGAFFGQGTRLTVV.

The chain links TRBV28 to TRBJ1-2, with 11 bases aligning to TRBD1. The CDR3 has 14 amino acids. The J segment lost 3 bases and the V segment lost 5 bases, leaving 2 bases of the junction unmatched. Germline CDR1 MDHEN, CDR2 SYDVKM. This CDR3 is CASSRTGGDYGYTF. CDR3 DNA sequence: TGTGCCAGCAGTAGGACAGGGGGCGACTATGGCTACACCTTC.

The V call is TRBV7-8, the J call TRBJ1-5; possibly TRBD1 for D (5 bases). The CDR3 spans 17 residues. The germline gives CDR1 SGHVS, CDR2 FQNEAQ. V gave up 5 bases and J gave up 0 bases, with 17 bases separating them. This CDR3 is CASSTSTDPYSNQPQHF. The CDR3 nucleotides read TGTGCCAGCAGCACATCGACAGACCCTTATAGCAATCAGCCCCAGCATTTT.

This rearrangement joins TRBV29-1 to TRBJ2-1; 11 bases map to TRBD2. With 5 bases clipped from V and 6 bases from J, the junction kept 9 bases outside the gene matches. Germline values: CDR1 SQVTM, CDR2 ANQGSEA. The CDR3 spans 15 residues. CDR3 nucleotide sequence: TGCAGCGTTAACTTCGGGACTAGCGGTATCAATGAGCAGTTCTTC. This translates into CSVNFGTSGINEQFF.